This TCR beta chain appears in the sequencing data of a study of vaccination and CD4 T cells after COVID-19. Study details: Post-vaccine sampling followed dose two by a median roughly 74 days (range 14 to 241).

Treatment specified: 10-day PBMC culture with coronavirus spike peptide pools or control peptides (ViraFEST assay). According to the study, CD4+ T cells from the unexposed donor were gathered ahead of the COVID-19 pandemic (2011-2018). This clonotype has just one count. The antigen remains unidentified. Sequenced with the Oncomine TCR Beta short-read assay was DNA taken from cultured CD4+ T cells. TCRdb reprocessed the PCR reads with MiXCR, giving one entry per CDR3 protein. This table holds approximately 7,000 distinct CDR3 sequences, 50% to 55% found once. Trimming took 3 bases from V and 4 from J, leaving 15 bases between them. CDR3 length: 15 amino acids.

The V gene is TRBV12-3 or TRBV12-4, the J gene TRBJ1-1; the D is unclear. The receptor comes from a human donor in good health. The sample comprised CD4+ T cells from blood, cultured in vitro. The CDR3 reads CASSFFPGLSTEAFF. CDR3 nucleotides: TGTGCCAGCAGTTTTTTCCCCGGACTAAGCACTGAAGCTTTCTTT.